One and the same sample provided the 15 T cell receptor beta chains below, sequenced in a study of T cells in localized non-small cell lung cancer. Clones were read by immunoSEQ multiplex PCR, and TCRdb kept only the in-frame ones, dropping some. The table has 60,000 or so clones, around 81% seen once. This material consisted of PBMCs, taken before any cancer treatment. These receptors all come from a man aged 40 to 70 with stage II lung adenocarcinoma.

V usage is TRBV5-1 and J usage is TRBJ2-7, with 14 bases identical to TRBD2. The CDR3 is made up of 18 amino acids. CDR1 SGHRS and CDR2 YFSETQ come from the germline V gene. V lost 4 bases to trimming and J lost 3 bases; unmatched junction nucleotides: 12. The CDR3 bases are TGCGCCAGCAGCGAACCGGGACTAGCGGGAGAACACGGCTACGAGCAGTACTTC. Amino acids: CASSEPGLAGEHGYEQYF.

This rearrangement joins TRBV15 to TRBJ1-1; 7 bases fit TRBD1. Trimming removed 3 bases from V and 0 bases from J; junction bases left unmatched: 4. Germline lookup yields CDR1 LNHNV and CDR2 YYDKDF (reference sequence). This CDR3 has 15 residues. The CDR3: CATSSRQGMNTEAFF. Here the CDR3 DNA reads TGTGCCACCAGCAGTAGACAGGGAATGAACACTGAAGCTTTCTTT.

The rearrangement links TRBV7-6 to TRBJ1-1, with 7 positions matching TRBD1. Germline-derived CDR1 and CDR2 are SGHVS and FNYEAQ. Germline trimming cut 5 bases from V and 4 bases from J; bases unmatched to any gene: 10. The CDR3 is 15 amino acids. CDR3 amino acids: CASSPKRQGTTEAFF. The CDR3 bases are TGTGCCAGCAGCCCTAAGCGACAGGGAACCACTGAAGCTTTCTTT.

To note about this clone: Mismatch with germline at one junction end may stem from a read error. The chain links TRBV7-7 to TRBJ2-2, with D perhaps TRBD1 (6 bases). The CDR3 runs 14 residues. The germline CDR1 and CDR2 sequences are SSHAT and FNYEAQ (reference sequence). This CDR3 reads CASRAQGTTGELFF. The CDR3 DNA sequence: TGTGCTAGCAGAGCACAGGGTACCACCGGGGAGCTGTTTTTT.

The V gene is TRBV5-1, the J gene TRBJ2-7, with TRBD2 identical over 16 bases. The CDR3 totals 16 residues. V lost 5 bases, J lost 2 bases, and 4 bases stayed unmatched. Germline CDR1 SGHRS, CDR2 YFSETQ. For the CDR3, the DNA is TGCGCCAGCAGGACGGGACTAGCGGGAGGGCCCTACGAGCAGTACTTC. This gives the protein CASRTGLAGGPYEQYF.

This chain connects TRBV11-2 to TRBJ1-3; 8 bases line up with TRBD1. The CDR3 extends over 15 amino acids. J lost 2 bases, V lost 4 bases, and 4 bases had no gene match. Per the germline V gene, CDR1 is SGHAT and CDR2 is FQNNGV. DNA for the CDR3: TGTGCCAGCAGCTCGGACAGGGTCGCTGGAAACACCATATATTTT. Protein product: CASSSDRVAGNTIYF.

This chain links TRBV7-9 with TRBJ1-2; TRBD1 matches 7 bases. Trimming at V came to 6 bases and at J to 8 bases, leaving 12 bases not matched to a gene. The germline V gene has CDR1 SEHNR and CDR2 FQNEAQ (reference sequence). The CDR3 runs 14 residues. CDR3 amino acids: CASSPQGFSSGYTF. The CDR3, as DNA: TGTGCCAGCAGTCCACAGGGGTTTTCGTCCGGCTACACCTTC.

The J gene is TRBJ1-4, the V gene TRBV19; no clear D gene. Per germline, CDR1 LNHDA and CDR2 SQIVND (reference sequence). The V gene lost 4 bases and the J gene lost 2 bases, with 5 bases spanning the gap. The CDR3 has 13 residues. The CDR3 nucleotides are TGTGCCAGTAGTACCAGGACTAATGAAAAACTGTTTTTT. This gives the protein CASSTRTNEKLFF. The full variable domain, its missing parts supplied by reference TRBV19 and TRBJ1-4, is DGGITQSPKYLFRKEGQNVTLSCEQNLNHDAMYWYRQDPGQGLRLIYYSQIVNDFQKGDIAEGYSVSREKKESFPLTVTSAQKNPTAFYLCASSTRTNEKLFFGSGTQLSVL.

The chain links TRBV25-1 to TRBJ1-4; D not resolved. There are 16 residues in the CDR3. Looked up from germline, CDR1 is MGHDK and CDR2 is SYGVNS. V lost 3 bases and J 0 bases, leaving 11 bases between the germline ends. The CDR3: CASSDVQLATNEKLFF. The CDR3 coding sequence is TGTGCCAGCAGTGATGTACAACTTGCAACTAATGAAAAACTGTTTTTT.

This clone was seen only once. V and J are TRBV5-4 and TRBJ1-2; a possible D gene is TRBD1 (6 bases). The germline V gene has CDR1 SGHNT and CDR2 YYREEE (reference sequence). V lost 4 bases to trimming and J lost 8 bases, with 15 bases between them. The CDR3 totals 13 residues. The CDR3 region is CASSLTGNGGYTF. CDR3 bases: TGTGCCAGCAGCCTTACAGGGAATGGCGGCTACACCTTC.

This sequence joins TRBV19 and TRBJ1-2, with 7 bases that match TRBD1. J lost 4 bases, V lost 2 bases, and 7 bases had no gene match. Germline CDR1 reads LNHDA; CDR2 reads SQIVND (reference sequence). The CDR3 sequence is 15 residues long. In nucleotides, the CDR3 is TGTGCCAGTAGTATAAACACAGGGGTTGGCTATGGCTACACCTTC. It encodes CASSINTGVGYGYTF.

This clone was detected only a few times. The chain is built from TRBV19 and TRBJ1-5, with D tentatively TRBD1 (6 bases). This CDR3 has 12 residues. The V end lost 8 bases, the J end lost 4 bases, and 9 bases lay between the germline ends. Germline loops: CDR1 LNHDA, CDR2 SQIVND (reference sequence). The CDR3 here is CASGQSNQPQHF. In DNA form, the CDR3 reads TGTGCCAGTGGACAGTCAAATCAGCCCCAGCATTTT. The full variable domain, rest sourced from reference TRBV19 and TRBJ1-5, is DGGITQSPKYLFRKEGQNVTLSCEQNLNHDAMYWYRQDPGQGLRLIYYSQIVNDFQKGDIAEGYSVSREKKESFPLTVTSAQKNPTAFYLCASGQSNQPQHFGDGTRLSIL.

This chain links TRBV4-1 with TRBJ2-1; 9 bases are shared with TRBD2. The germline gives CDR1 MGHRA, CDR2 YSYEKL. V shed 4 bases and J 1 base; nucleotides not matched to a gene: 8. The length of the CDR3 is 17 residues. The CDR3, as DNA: TGCGCCAGCAGCCTAAAGACTAGCGGTACGTCCTACAATGAGCAGTTCTTC. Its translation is CASSLKTSGTSYNEQFF.

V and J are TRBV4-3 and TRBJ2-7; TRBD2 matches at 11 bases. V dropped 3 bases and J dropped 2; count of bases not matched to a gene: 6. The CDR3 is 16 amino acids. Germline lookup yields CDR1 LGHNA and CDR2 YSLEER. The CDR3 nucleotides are TGCGCCAGCAGCCAGGAACTAGCGGGAGTACCCTACGAGCAGTACTTC. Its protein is CASSQELAGVPYEQYF.

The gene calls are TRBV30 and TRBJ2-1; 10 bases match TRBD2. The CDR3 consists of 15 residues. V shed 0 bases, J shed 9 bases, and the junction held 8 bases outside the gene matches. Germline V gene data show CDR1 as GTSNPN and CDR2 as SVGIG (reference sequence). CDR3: CAWSVGAGGPTEQFF. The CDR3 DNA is TGTGCCTGGAGTGTCGGAGCGGGAGGGCCCACTGAGCAGTTCTTC.